This TCR beta chain was documented in a study of Graves' ophthalmopathy and Graves' hyperthyroidism. Worth noting for this clonotype: The junction shows a germline mismatch at one end, possibly a read error.

In germline, CDR1 is ENHRY, CDR2 SYGVKD. The CDR3 extends over 17 amino acids. The TCR beta CDR3 regions underwent amplification from RNA transcripts. The library came from an HTBI-primed first-round RT-PCR and a second-round multiplex PCR. MiXCR, applied by TCRdb to the multiplex PCR reads, yields one record per CDR3 protein. Of some 1.1 million distinct CDR3 sequences listed, 35% to 40% were seen once; the top ten hold approximately 10%. Sequencing was performed on peripheral blood or thyroid tissue (not recorded which). This clonotype originated in an adult man with Graves' hyperthyroidism. V and J are TRBV10-3 and TRBJ2-7; 13 nucleotides align to TRBD2. CDR3: CASSAGLAGARTYEQYF. As DNA, the CDR3 is TGCGCCAGCAGTGCCGGACTAGCGGGAGCCAGAACCTACGAGCAGTACTTC.